Following are 16 T cell receptor beta chains from one sample sequenced in a study of Ad26.COV2.S vaccination and SARS-CoV-2 variants. Method: immunoSEQ multiplex PCR; TCRdb's copy keeps in-frame clones and lacks some. The sample has about 350,000 clones; around 92% are singletons. The sample was peripheral blood, taken after recovery from COVID-19. The receptors derive from a human donor who had recovered from COVID-19.

The chain joins TRBV7-2 to TRBJ1-1; D is possibly TRBD1 (5 bases). V was clipped by 3 bases and J by 0 bases, with 8 bases between them. There are 14 residues in the CDR3. CDR1 and CDR2 (germline): SGHTA, FQGNSA. CDR3 protein: CASSLTVMNTEAFF. DNA for the CDR3: TGTGCCAGCAGCTTGACAGTCATGAACACTGAAGCTTTCTTT.

This chain joins TRBV7-9 and TRBJ1-4; D is uncertain. The V end lost 3 bases, the J end lost 0 bases, and 11 bases lay between the germline ends. The CDR3 is 16 residues long. CDR1 and CDR2 (germline): SEHNR, FQNEAQ (reference sequence). CDR3 protein: CASSFSLLATNEKLFF. CDR3 sequence (DNA): TGTGCCAGCAGCTTCAGCCTCCTTGCAACTAATGAAAAACTGTTTTTT. Full variable domain (outside the CDR3, taken from reference TRBV7-9 and TRBJ1-4): DTGVSQNPRHKITKRGQNVTFRCDPISEHNRLYWYRQTLGQGPEFLTYFQNEAQLEKSRLLSDRFSAERPKGSFSTLEIQRTEQGDSAMYLCASSFSLLATNEKLFFGSGTQLSVL.

This clone has a single count. The chain employs TRBV12-5 and TRBJ1-3; maybe TRBD1 (6 bases). V was cut by 8 bases and J by 0 bases, with 11 bases left in between. CDR1 is LGHNT and CDR2 is FRNRAP in the germline V gene. The CDR3 runs to 14 residues. CDR3 in DNA: TGTGCTAGTCGCCAGGGGCCCTCTGGAAACACCATATATTTT. As protein: CASRQGPSGNTIYF.

V usage is TRBV6-5 and J usage is TRBJ1-2; D is undetermined. V lost 6 bases and J 5 bases, leaving 10 bases between the germline ends. This CDR3 comprises 12 residues. The germline V gene encodes CDR1 MNHEY and CDR2 SVGAGI. For the CDR3, the DNA is TGTGCCAGCAGCCCAGATAATTATGGCTACACCTTC. It codes for CASSPDNYGYTF.

The chain combines TRBV7-2 with TRBJ1-1; D is unresolved. Germline V gene data show CDR1 as SGHTA and CDR2 as FQGNSA. Between the trimmed V and J ends, which lost 2 bases and 2 bases, there was a span of 9 bases. The CDR3 is 14 amino acids. The CDR3 here is CASSLYGGNTEAFF. The DNA of the CDR3 is TGTGCCAGCAGCTTATATGGCGGTAACACTGAAGCTTTCTTT.

There are a few counts of this clone. The rearrangement joins TRBV7-8 to TRBJ1-6; D not certain. Germline assignment: CDR1 SGHVS and CDR2 FQNEAQ. The CDR3 length is 14 residues. Trimming stripped 4 bases from V and 12 bases from J, with 16 bases between. The CDR3 region is CASSSPIVGKPLHF. CDR3 nucleotide sequence: TGTGCCAGCAGCTCCCCGATAGTGGGAAAACCCCTCCACTTT.

In this sample, this clone turned up once. This sequence joins TRBV6-1 and TRBJ2-7, with TRBD1 matching over 8 bases. With V trimmed by 2 bases and J by 1 base, 1 base remained unmatched. Germline V CDR1 and CDR2: MNHNS, SASEGT. The CDR3 spans 14 residues. The CDR3 loop reads CASSERTGSYEQYF. The CDR3 region has the DNA TGTGCCAGCAGTGAACGGACAGGGTCCTACGAGCAGTACTTC.

The gene calls are TRBV18 and TRBJ1-1; D is ambiguous. This CDR3 spans 16 amino acids. Trimming took 1 base from V and 1 from J, leaving 13 bases between them. From germline, CDR1 is KGHSH and CDR2 LQKENI. The CDR3 loop reads CASSPLQTEPNTEAFF. The CDR3 DNA follows: TGTGCCAGCTCACCACTCCAAACAGAACCGAACACTGAAGCTTTCTTT. The whole variable domain, remainder taken from reference TRBV18 and TRBJ1-1, is NAGVMQNPRHLVRRRGQEARLRCSPMKGHSHVYWYRQLPEEGLKFMVYLQKENIIDESGMPKERFSAEFPKEGPSILRIQQVVRGDSAAYFCASSPLQTEPNTEAFFGQGTRLTVV.

This clone came up a few times. The chain recombines TRBV7-2 with TRBJ1-6, with D maybe TRBD1 (6 bases). There are 13 residues in the CDR3. Germline V gives CDR1 SGHTA, CDR2 FQGNSA. Between the trimmed V and J ends, which lost 3 bases and 11 bases, there was a span of 11 bases. For the CDR3, the DNA is TGTGCCAGCAGCTTTCGGGGGACAACACCCCTCCACTTT. It translates to CASSFRGTTPLHF. Complete variable domain (other parts from reference TRBV7-2 and TRBJ1-6): GAGVSQSPSNKVTEKGKDVELRCDPISGHTALYWYRQSLGQGLEFLIYFQGNSAPDKSGLPSDRFSAERTGGSVSTLTIQRTQQEDSAVYLCASSFRGTTPLHFGNGTRLTVT.

This clone was detected only once. V usage is TRBV5-1 and J usage is TRBJ1-1; no clear D. The CDR3 has 14 amino acids. V was cut by 1 base and J by 3 bases, with 10 bases left in between. Germline V gives CDR1 SGHRS, CDR2 YFSETQ. This chain's CDR3 is CASSLQDLDTEAFF. The CDR3 nucleotides are TGCGCCAGCAGCTTGCAGGACCTGGACACTGAAGCTTTCTTT.

The chain is built from TRBV9 and TRBJ1-2; D remains ambiguous. V dropped 0 bases and J dropped 4 bases, with 13 bases sitting between them. The CDR3 spans 15 residues. Germline CDR1 SGDLS, CDR2 YYNGEE. CDR3 loop: CASSVGNPLGYGYTF. The DNA for the CDR3 is TGTGCCAGCAGCGTAGGGAACCCGTTAGGCTATGGCTACACCTTC.

The gene calls are TRBV23-1 and TRBJ1-1; D possibly corresponds to TRBD1 (5 bases). TRBV23-1 is given ORF status, its function remaining uncertain. Trimming pared 0 bases from V and 2 bases from J, leaving 13 bases between. The CDR3 runs to 16 residues. CDR3 DNA sequence: TGCGCCAGCAGTCAATCGGGGGGGATAGGAAACACTGAAGCTTTCTTT. It encodes CASSQSGGIGNTEAFF.

The chain employs TRBV24-1 and TRBJ1-2, with D unresolved. Per the germline V gene, CDR1 is KGHDR and CDR2 is SFDVKD. The germline V and J ends were trimmed by 3 bases and 7 bases, with 5 bases remaining between them. The CDR3 spans 11 residues. The CDR3 loop is CATSDKVGYTF. CDR3 DNA sequence: TGTGCCACCAGTGATAAGGTTGGCTACACCTTC.

This chain links TRBV11-2 with TRBJ2-7; unclear D gene. The CDR3 runs 12 residues. Trimming left V 3 bases short and J 7 bases short, with 10 bases between. Germline V gives CDR1 SGHAT, CDR2 FQNNGV. This CDR3 reads CASSFSKAEQYF. In DNA form, the CDR3 reads TGTGCCAGCAGCTTCAGTAAGGCAGAGCAGTACTTC.

The CDR3 sequence is CASSIPTYTEAFF. Written as DNA, the CDR3 is TGTGCCAGCAGCATACCTACCTATACTGAAGCTTTCTTT. This chain uses TRBV7-2 with TRBJ1-1, with D unclear. The length of the CDR3 is 13 residues. The V end lost 5 bases, the J end lost 5 bases, and 12 bases lay between the germline ends. Germline V gene lookup returns CDR1 SGHTA and CDR2 FQGNSA. The full variable domain, in which reference TRBV7-2 and TRBJ1-1 provide the parts outside the CDR3, is GAGVSQSPSNKVTEKGKDVELRCDPISGHTALYWYRQSLGQGLEFLIYFQGNSAPDKSGLPSDRFSAERTGGSVSTLTIQRTQQEDSAVYLCASSIPTYTEAFFGQGTRLTVV.

DNA for the CDR3: TGTGCCAGCAGCCAAGATGGTAGCGGTTTCACAGATACGCAGTATTTT. This translates into CASSQDGSGFTDTQYF. J is TRBJ2-3 and V is TRBV3-1 (or the pseudogene TRBV3-2), with D possibly matching TRBD2 (6 bases). This CDR3 has 16 residues. V lost 0 bases to trimming and J lost 2 bases, with 12 bases between them. Per germline, CDR1 LGHDT and CDR2 YNNKEL (reference sequence).